What follows is one TCR beta chain and its context. The target antigen is unknown. Lacking the conserved final phenylalanine or tryptophan, this CDR3 likely reflects a read error. No cell sorting was done before RNA was extracted from the tissue. The source of the sample is a study of tumor and adjacent non-tumor tissue in lung cancer. On the study more broadly: Around 4.2 million productive TCRbeta reads were obtained per sample on average.

The CDR3 runs to 15 residues. The germline gives CDR1 SGHNT, CDR2 YENEEA. Trimming took 3 bases from V and 8 from J, leaving 16 bases between them. TCRbeta libraries were built with three rounds of nested PCR, modified from ARM-PCR. TCRdb fed the multiplex PCR reads into MiXCR, producing one record per CDR3 protein. The sample carries under 150,000 distinct CDR3 sequences, approximately 72% recorded once. General study results and limits: Tumor repertoires had a smaller top 100 clone share than normal lung.

The TCR originated in a man in his fifties or sixties with small cell lung cancer. The sample comprised lung tumor tissue. The chain has TRBV11-3 and TRBJ2-2, with D possibly being TRBD1 (6 bases). The CDR3 loop is CASSLGAPFPGELFS. In DNA, the CDR3 is TGTGCCAGCAGCTTGGGGGCACCATTCCCAGGGGAGCTGTTTTCT.